This TCR beta chain was retrieved from a study of CD8 T cells in ankylosing spondylitis. Comment on this clonotype: The target antigen is unknown.

TCRdb ran MiXCR on the 5' RACE reads and lists one entry per CDR3 protein. The table has 450,000 or so distinct CDR3 sequences, about 24% seen once; the top ten hold 0.85% to 1%. Between the trimmed V and J ends, which lost 8 bases and 3 bases, there was a span of 16 bases. Germline CDR1 and CDR2: SGHRS and YFSETQ. CDR3 size: 14 residues. Study-wide results and limits: It appeared that ankylosing spondylitis blood was characterized by a TCR beta motif of under ten highly homologous variants. Significant enrichment of disease-linked clones was reportedly seen in matched ankylosing spondylitis synovial fluid.

The sample was blood, either unsorted or a sorted T cell fraction (not recorded which). This clonotype was obtained from a male donor with ankylosing spondylitis. The chain couples TRBV5-1 to TRBJ2-3, with D possibly being TRBD1 or TRBD2 (5 bases each). The CDR3 sequence: CASGPGLQTDTQYF. Here the CDR3 DNA reads TGCGCCAGTGGGCCGGGGCTCCAAACAGATACGCAGTATTTT.